The 23 T cell receptor beta chains given below trace back to one sample, sequenced in a study of blood T cell repertoires in COVID-19. TCRdb's copy holds only in-frame clones and misses some; the assay was immunoSEQ multiplex PCR. This table holds roughly 180,000 clones, around 83% found once. Sequencing was performed on peripheral blood. Source of these receptors: a woman in her fifties or sixties with COVID-19, enrolled during active disease.

V gene TRBV30 combines with J gene TRBJ1-5; possibly TRBD1 for D (6 bases). V shed 0 bases and J shed 4 bases, with 7 bases lying between them. The CDR3 loop spans 13 amino acids. The V gene's germline CDR1 is GTSNPN and CDR2 SVGIG (reference sequence). The DNA of the CDR3 is TGTGCCTGGAGTGTAGGACAGAATCAGCCCCAGCATTTT. Protein product: CAWSVGQNQPQHF.

This chain connects TRBV7-3 to TRBJ2-1; 14 positions match TRBD2. Germline V gene lookup returns CDR1 SGHTA and CDR2 FQGTGA. The V segment lost 4 bases and the J segment 8 bases; nucleotides outside the gene matches: 4. CDR3 size: 15 residues. CDR3 sequence: CASSSRLAGGHEQFF. CDR3 bases: TGTGCCAGCAGCTCTAGACTAGCGGGGGGGCATGAGCAGTTCTTC.

The rearrangement joins TRBV7-2 to TRBJ1-6; 8 nucleotides line up with TRBD1. Germline CDR1 SGHTA, CDR2 FQGNSA. The CDR3 is made up of 15 amino acids. V gave up 6 bases and J gave up 8 bases; unmatched junction bases: 9. CDR3 region: CASRYGQGRYSPLHF. Here the CDR3 DNA reads TGTGCCAGCAGATACGGACAGGGTCGTTATTCACCCCTCCACTTT.

The chain joins TRBV5-1 to TRBJ2-1; D is uncertain. Germline V gene sequence: CDR1 SGHRS, CDR2 YFSETQ. Trimming stripped 4 bases from V and 7 bases from J, with 15 bases between. The CDR3 contains 14 residues. The CDR3 sequence is CASSPLAARNEQFF. As DNA, the CDR3 is TGCGCCAGCAGCCCCCTGGCAGCGAGGAATGAGCAGTTCTTC.

The chain is built from TRBV7-3 and TRBJ2-1, with TRBD1 matching 7 bases. CDR1 is SGHTA, CDR2 FQGTGA, per germline. The CDR3 totals 14 residues. The trim removed 2 bases at V and 7 bases at J, leaving 5 bases unmatched. The CDR3 here is CASSLATGENEQFF. Written as DNA, the CDR3 is TGTGCCAGCAGCTTAGCAACAGGGGAGAATGAGCAGTTCTTC.

This clone appeared once. V gene TRBV19 combines with J gene TRBJ1-4, with 9 nucleotides matching TRBD1. This CDR3 has 14 residues. The junction had 8 bases not matched to a gene; V was cut back by 5 bases and J by 10 bases. Germline V CDR1 and CDR2: LNHDA, SQIVND (reference sequence). The CDR3, as DNA: TGTGCCAGTAGTCCCGGACAGGGGCTCGGAAAACTGTTTTTT. Translated, it gives CASSPGQGLGKLFF.

The chain joins TRBV7-9 to TRBJ1-5; 10 positions agree with TRBD1. Germline V CDR1 and CDR2: SEHNR, FQNEAQ (reference sequence). Losses at the gene ends were 5 bases for V and 0 bases for J; bases not matched to a gene: 1. This CDR3 contains 15 residues. Here the CDR3 reads CASSGQGGSNQPQHF. CDR3 DNA sequence: TGTGCCAGCAGCGGACAGGGGGGTAGCAATCAGCCCCAGCATTTT.

J is TRBJ1-6 and V is TRBV3-1 (or the pseudogene TRBV3-2); 12 bases are a match to TRBD1. V gave up 3 bases and J gave up 9 bases; unmatched junction bases: 6. The CDR3 has 16 residues. Germline V CDR1 and CDR2: LGHDT, YNNKEL (reference sequence). CDR3 residues: CASSQTGTGGSSPLHF. The DNA for the CDR3 is TGTGCCAGCAGCCAGACCGGGACAGGGGGCAGTTCACCCCTCCACTTT.

This sequence joins TRBV25-1 and TRBJ2-1; 13 bases match TRBD2. V gave up 4 bases and J gave up 5 bases; unmatched junction bases: 5. Per the germline V gene, CDR1 is MGHDK and CDR2 is SYGVNS. This CDR3 is built from 16 residues. The DNA of the CDR3 is TGTGCCAGCAGTGTACTAGCGGGGGGGCCCCACAATGAGCAGTTCTTC. Its protein is CASSVLAGGPHNEQFF.

V is TRBV4-1 and J is TRBJ2-5; tentative D call: TRBD1 (7 bases). This CDR3 region has 15 residues. CDR1 is MGHRA and CDR2 is YSYEKL in the germline V gene. V dropped 1 base and J dropped 0 bases, with 9 bases sitting between them. The CDR3 region is CASSQGGTDQETQYF. The CDR3 region has the DNA TGCGCCAGCAGCCAAGGCGGGACAGACCAAGAGACCCAGTACTTC.

The CDR3 nucleotides are TGTGCCAGCAGTGACGGGGGGGTCTTACAAGAGACCCAGTACTTC. As protein: CASSDGGVLQETQYF. This chain uses TRBV6-2 or TRBV6-3 with TRBJ2-5; TRBD2 matches 8 bases. Trimming took 5 bases from V and 2 from J; bases not matched to a gene: 7. The CDR3 runs 15 residues. Per germline, CDR1 MNHEY and CDR2 SVGEGT.

The chain joins TRBV25-1 to TRBJ1-4; 8 nucleotides line up with TRBD1. The V gene's germline CDR1 is MGHDK and CDR2 SYGVNS. The ends lost 6 bases at V and 7 bases at J; junction bases unmatched: 4. This CDR3 comprises 13 residues. The CDR3 sequence is CASRSGTGEKLFF. As DNA, the CDR3 is TGTGCCAGCAGGTCGGGGACAGGTGAAAAACTGTTTTTT.

The rearrangement uses TRBV28 and TRBJ2-7, with 9 bases fitting TRBD1. J was trimmed by 4 bases and V by 6 bases; bases with no gene match: 10. Germline values: CDR1 MDHEN, CDR2 SYDVKM. The CDR3 length is 15 residues. CDR3 region: CASSSFRDREYEQYF. The CDR3 DNA reads TGTGCCAGCAGCTCTTTCCGGGACAGGGAGTACGAGCAGTACTTC.

The rearrangement links TRBV6-1 to TRBJ2-1; D is possibly TRBD1 (5 bases). The CDR3 contains 15 residues. The germline V gene encodes CDR1 MNHNS and CDR2 SASEGT. Trimming pared 2 bases from V and 2 bases from J, leaving 10 bases between. CDR3 sequence reads: CASSEFRQTYNEQFF. As DNA, the CDR3 is TGTGCCAGCAGTGAATTTAGACAGACCTACAATGAGCAGTTCTTC.

The chain uses TRBV30 and TRBJ1-2, with D possibly TRBD1 on 6 matching bases. CDR3 length equals 13 residues. Germline assignment: CDR1 GTSNPN and CDR2 SVGIG (reference sequence). V was pared by 3 bases and J by 6 bases, with 14 bases between. DNA of the CDR3: TGTGCCTGGAGACTTAGGTGGGGGCATGGCTACACCTTC. Translated: CAWRLRWGHGYTF.

The chain carries TRBV3-1 (or the pseudogene TRBV3-2) and TRBJ2-5; D is possibly TRBD1 (5 bases). Germline CDR1 and CDR2: LGHDT and YNNKEL (reference sequence). Trimming shortened V by 4 bases and J by 2 bases, and 8 bases separated the two germline ends. This CDR3 is built from 13 residues. The CDR3 protein is CASSLQGQETQYF. The CDR3 bases are TGTGCCAGCAGCCTCCAGGGTCAAGAGACCCAGTACTTC.

In its sample, this clone was seen a few times. In nucleotides, the CDR3 is TGTGCCAGCAGCAGAGTATCCTATAATTCACCCCTCCACTTT. Its protein is CASSRVSYNSPLHF. V is TRBV6-2 or TRBV6-3 and J is TRBJ1-6, with D unclear. This CDR3 has 14 amino acids. Trimming removed 6 bases from V and 1 base from J, with 7 bases in between. CDR1 and CDR2 (germline): MNHEY, SVGEGT.

The chain is built from TRBV5-4 and TRBJ2-3, with 11 bases identical to TRBD2. CDR3 length: 15 residues. Per the germline V gene, CDR1 is SGHNT and CDR2 is YYREEE (reference sequence). J gave up 4 bases and V 4 bases, and 5 bases lay outside the gene matches. This CDR3 reads CASSLAGGFSDTQYF. CDR3 DNA: TGTGCCAGCAGCCTAGCGGGGGGCTTCTCAGATACGCAGTATTTT. Variable domain in full (rest from reference TRBV5-4 and TRBJ2-3): ETGVTQSPTHLIKTRGQQVTLRCSSQSGHNTVSWYQQALGQGPQFIFQYYREEENGRGNFPPRFSGLQFPNYSSELNVNALELDDSALYLCASSLAGGFSDTQYFGPGTRLTVL.

This chain uses TRBV19 with TRBJ1-5; the match to TRBD1 covers 8 bases. The V and J ends lost 0 bases and 2 bases, in that order; junction bases with no gene match: 0. The germline V gene encodes CDR1 LNHDA and CDR2 SQIVND (reference sequence). The CDR3 is made up of 15 amino acids. CDR3 in amino acids: CASSIEGQGNQPQHF. CDR3 coding DNA: TGTGCCAGTAGTATAGAGGGACAGGGCAATCAGCCCCAGCATTTT.

The chain is built from TRBV4-1 and TRBJ2-7; unclear D gene. This CDR3 has 13 residues. Trimming shortened V by 4 bases and J by 1 base, and 8 bases separated the two germline ends. Germline lookup yields CDR1 MGHRA and CDR2 YSYEKL. CDR3: CASSPPQSYEQYF. The CDR3 bases are TGCGCCAGCAGCCCCCCCCAATCCTACGAGCAGTACTTC.

The rearrangement joins TRBV9 to TRBJ1-2, with TRBD1 matching 7 bases. Unmatched junction bases numbered 7, after V lost 2 bases and J lost 3 bases. The CDR3 sequence is 15 residues long. The V gene's germline CDR1 is SGDLS and CDR2 YYNGEE. CDR3 DNA: TGTGCCAGCAGCGTTTTCCGGGACAGTGACTATGGCTACACCTTC. This sequence encodes CASSVFRDSDYGYTF.

This chain joins TRBV5-4 and TRBJ2-5; TRBD1 aligns across 8 bases. Trimming cost V 1 base and J 5 bases; bases outside gene matches: 10. The CDR3 is 16 residues long. The V gene's germline CDR1 is SGHNT and CDR2 YYREEE (reference sequence). This CDR3 reads CASSLSFGQGDETQYF. The CDR3 nucleotides are TGTGCCAGCAGCTTGAGTTTTGGACAGGGAGACGAGACCCAGTACTTC.

The chain links TRBV19 to TRBJ2-6; no clear D. Per the germline V gene, CDR1 is LNHDA and CDR2 is SQIVND (reference sequence). The CDR3 is made up of 15 amino acids. Trimming stripped 1 base from V and 2 bases from J, with 6 bases between. The CDR3 nucleotides read TGTGCCAGTAGTATAGTGCAGGCTGGGGCCAACGTCCTGACTTTC. This sequence encodes CASSIVQAGANVLTF.